The 10 T cell receptor beta chains below all came from one sample that was sequenced in a study of cytomegalovirus exposure and HLA in healthy donors (dated by TCRdb to about 2017). The library came from the immunoSEQ multiplex PCR assay. A mixture of 60 forward primers for TCR Vbeta segments and 13 reverse primers for TCR Jbeta segments was used in the multiplex PCR. Drawn from immuneACCESS, this table holds only the in-frame rearrangements with V and J called that TCRdb kept. Clones are partly lost; checked studies trace under half to an unresolved V gene and leave the rest unexplained. In this sample the table shows 85,000 to 100,000 clones, about four fifths of which occur a single time. Approximately 9.2% of the sample goes to the ten largest clones. The sequencing input was PBMCs. All receptors derive from a human donor in good health.

V is TRBV9 and J is TRBJ2-2; TRBD2 matches at 8 bases. The germline V gene encodes CDR1 SGDLS and CDR2 YYNGEE. The CDR3 consists of 17 residues. The junction had 12 bases not matched to a gene; V was cut back by 1 base and J by 7 bases. In DNA, the CDR3 is TGTGCCAGCAGCGTAAGCGGAAGCGGGAGAAACTTCGGGGAGCTGTTTTTT. Its translation is CASSVSGSGRNFGELFF.

The V call is TRBV7-6, the J call TRBJ1-4; TRBD1 matches at 7 bases. With 0 bases clipped from V and 8 bases from J, the junction kept 6 bases outside the gene matches. Germline V gives CDR1 SGHVS, CDR2 FNYEAQ. The CDR3 has 15 amino acids. CDR3 DNA: TGTGCCAGCAGCTTAGCTGACAGGGAAGGGGAAAAACTGTTTTTT. This gives the protein CASSLADREGEKLFF.

The chain has TRBV4-1 and TRBJ1-4; no firm D call. The CDR3 covers 17 residues. The ends were cut back, 0 bases at V and 3 bases at J, with 14 bases in the middle. Per the germline V gene, CDR1 is MGHRA and CDR2 is YSYEKL. The CDR3 DNA is TGCGCCAGCAGCCAAGATTCGGCAGGTTCCGCTAATGAAAAACTGTTTTTT. Encoded protein: CASSQDSAGSANEKLFF.

This chain uses TRBV5-6 with TRBJ1-5, with 8 bases fitting TRBD1. This CDR3 has 15 amino acids. Trimming cost V 4 bases and J 0 bases; bases outside gene matches: 3. The V gene's germline CDR1 is SGHDT and CDR2 YYEEEE. DNA for the CDR3: TGTGCCAGCAGCCAGACAGGGGTTAGCAATCAGCCCCAGCATTTT. It codes for CASSQTGVSNQPQHF.

This clone was seen a handful of times. The rearrangement uses TRBV6-6 and TRBJ2-7; 8 nucleotides align to TRBD1. The trim removed 6 bases at V and 2 bases at J, leaving 9 bases unmatched. Germline assignment: CDR1 MNHNY and CDR2 SVGAGI (reference sequence). This CDR3 is built from 15 residues. CDR3 amino acids: CASSHAGGPTYEQYF. CDR3 in DNA: TGTGCCAGCAGCCATGCAGGGGGCCCCACCTACGAGCAGTACTTC.

V is TRBV9 and J is TRBJ1-2; TRBD1 matches at 7 bases. In germline, CDR1 is SGDLS, CDR2 YYNGEE. V lost 0 bases to trimming and J lost 2 bases; unmatched junction nucleotides: 7. The CDR3 consists of 16 residues. The CDR3 here is CASSVVDRDSNYGYTF. The CDR3 DNA sequence: TGTGCCAGCAGCGTAGTTGATAGGGACAGCAACTATGGCTACACCTTC.

The genes are TRBV27 and TRBJ2-7, with 12 bases matching TRBD2. The ends lost 3 bases at V and 4 bases at J; junction bases unmatched: 4. The CDR3 extends over 15 amino acids. Germline CDR1 reads MNHEY; CDR2 reads SMNVEV (reference sequence). The CDR3 nucleotides are TGTGCCAGCAGTTTGACACTAGCGGGGGGATACGAGCAGTACTTC. It codes for CASSLTLAGGYEQYF.

This chain links TRBV7-2 with TRBJ1-1, with TRBD1 as a possible D gene (5 bases). The CDR3 contains 14 residues. V dropped 5 bases and J dropped 6 bases, with 16 bases sitting between them. Germline V CDR1 and CDR2: SGHTA, FQGNSA. The chain's CDR3 is CASSPNAPGAEAFF. Here the CDR3 DNA reads TGTGCCAGCAGCCCTAACGCCCCGGGGGCTGAAGCTTTCTTT.

This clone showed up just once. The chain combines TRBV7-8 with TRBJ2-5, with 14 nucleotides matching TRBD2. Trimming removed 5 bases from V and 4 bases from J; junction bases left unmatched: 9. Germline lookup yields CDR1 SGHVS and CDR2 FQNEAQ. CDR3 size: 17 residues. The CDR3 coding sequence is TGTGCCAGCAGCGTTCGGGGACTAGCGGGAGTAGCAGAGACCCAGTACTTC. It codes for CASSVRGLAGVAETQYF.

The chain links TRBV6-1 to TRBJ2-3; 15 positions match TRBD2. Trimming at V came to 6 bases and at J to 4 bases, leaving 2 bases not matched to a gene. The CDR3 is made up of 15 amino acids. CDR1 and CDR2 from the germline V gene are MNHNS and SASEGT. The chain's CDR3 is CASRGTSGGSDTQYF. The CDR3 DNA reads TGTGCCAGCAGAGGGACTAGCGGGGGGTCAGATACGCAGTATTTT.